Each of the 27 T cell receptor beta chains below was sequenced from the same sample in a study of T cells after yellow fever vaccination (dated 2019 in TCRdb). The sample's treatment or condition label is to be understood as: live attenuated yellow fever vaccine strain. Libraries were constructed by 5' RACE. Sequenced on an Illumina HiSeq 2500. In TCRdb, the public reads were trimmed at Q25 with fastp and aligned with MiXCR, with productive beta chains retained. Each CDR3 protein appears once, grouped with its most common genes and DNA. A total of about 630,000 distinct CDR3 sequences appear in this sample, roughly 12% of them only once. The ten largest clones capture more than 12% of the sample. Here the sequenced sample was PBMCs, taken on the day of the yellow fever booster vaccination. These receptors originate from a man younger than 45 who received the YFV17D yellow fever vaccine.

The chain employs TRBV12-3 or TRBV12-4 and TRBJ2-1; TRBD2 aligns across 7 bases. V shed 3 bases and J 4 bases; nucleotides not matched to a gene: 9. CDR3 length equals 16 residues. This chain's CDR3 is CASSFSLAELYNEQFF. CDR3 coding DNA: TGTGCCAGCAGTTTCTCCCTAGCGGAACTTTACAATGAGCAGTTCTTC.

This clonotype was seen only a few times. The chain employs TRBV5-1 and TRBJ2-3, with no clear D. Germline CDR1 reads SGHRS; CDR2 reads YFSETQ. The CDR3 is 14 amino acids. Trimming removed 6 bases at V and 6 bases at J, with 17 bases between. CDR3 residues: CASTTNNPADTQYF. The CDR3 DNA follows: TGCGCCAGCACCACAAACAATCCCGCCGATACGCAGTATTTT.

In this sample, this clonotype turned up a few times. V is TRBV5-1 and J is TRBJ2-2; 8 nucleotides match TRBD2. The CDR3 covers 16 residues. CDR1 SGHRS and CDR2 YFSETQ come from the germline V gene. V trimming: 4 bases; J trimming: 1 base; junction bases outside the gene matches: 6. The CDR3 region has the DNA TGCGCCAGCAGCCGGGGGGGCACGGGGAACACCGGGGAGCTGTTTTTT. As protein: CASSRGGTGNTGELFF. The full variable domain, with the rest looked up from reference TRBV5-1 and TRBJ2-2, is KAGVTQTPRYLIKTRGQQVTLSCSPISGHRSVSWYQQTPGQGLQFLFEYFSETQRNKGNFPGRFSGRQFSNSRSEMNVSTLELGDSALYLCASSRGGTGNTGELFFGEGSRLTVL.

This clonotype was recorded a few times. The CDR3 here is CASSPEGGEIYNEQFF. In DNA form, the CDR3 reads TGCGCCAGCAGCCCCGAGGGAGGCGAGATTTACAATGAGCAGTTCTTC. This chain joins TRBV4-3 and TRBJ2-1, with a tentative D call TRBD2 (6 bases). V was shortened by 4 bases and J by 4 bases, with 17 bases between the two germline ends. Germline values: CDR1 LGHNA, CDR2 YSLEER. This CDR3 is 16 amino acids long.

The J gene is TRBJ2-5, the V gene TRBV5-4, with 7 bases aligning to TRBD1. V gave up 4 bases and J gave up 5 bases; unmatched junction bases: 8. The CDR3 contains 14 residues. CDR1 and CDR2 from the germline V gene are SGHNT and YYREEE (reference sequence). CDR3 coding DNA: TGTGCCAGCAGCCAACAGGGGAATGTGGAGACCCAGTACTTC. Translating it yields CASSQQGNVETQYF.

This clonotype occurred a few times. J is TRBJ2-5 and V is TRBV20-1; 11 nucleotides match TRBD2. CDR1 is DFQATT and CDR2 is SNEGSKA in the germline V gene (reference sequence). After removal of 0 bases from V and 5 bases from J, the junction contained 8 bases not matched to a gene. CDR3 length equals 16 residues. CDR3 in DNA: TGCAGTGCTAGAGATATTAGCGGGAGGGCCCGTGAGACCCAGTACTTC. Amino acid sequence: CSARDISGRARETQYF.

The chain combines TRBV12-3 or TRBV12-4 with TRBJ1-2, with D unclear. The length of the CDR3 is 12 residues. V was pared by 5 bases and J by 8 bases, with 12 bases between. The CDR3 region has the DNA TGTGCCAGCAGTCGACAAGCAGGAGGCTACACCTTC. This codes for CASSRQAGGYTF.

J is TRBJ2-1 and V is TRBV12-3 or TRBV12-4; 7 bases map to TRBD2. This CDR3 has 14 residues. V gave up 9 bases and J gave up 2 bases; unmatched junction bases: 7. The CDR3 protein is CASGGRAAYNEQFF. CDR3 bases: TGTGCCAGTGGGGGGAGGGCTGCCTACAATGAGCAGTTCTTC.

CDR3 sequence reads: CASSLRTDPSGANVLTF. CDR3 nucleotides: TGTGCCAGCAGCCTTAGGACAGATCCCTCTGGGGCCAACGTCCTGACTTTC. The chain recombines TRBV7-6 with TRBJ2-6, with D possibly being TRBD1 (6 bases). The CDR3 is 17 amino acids. The V end was cut by 5 bases, the J end by 0 bases, with 14 bases between. Per the germline V gene, CDR1 is SGHVS and CDR2 is FNYEAQ.

This chain connects TRBV24-1 to TRBJ2-3; TRBD1 aligns across 12 bases. The germline V gene has CDR1 KGHDR and CDR2 SFDVKD. J was trimmed by 1 base and V by 3 bases; bases with no gene match: 10. The CDR3 is made up of 19 amino acids. Written as DNA, the CDR3 is TGTGCCACCAGTGATCCCACTCCCGGGACAGGGGGCCGCACAGATACGCAGTATTTT. Translated: CATSDPTPGTGGRTDTQYF.

V is TRBV5-5 and J is TRBJ1-3, with D tentatively TRBD1 (5 bases). V was clipped by 0 bases and J by 6 bases, with 16 bases between them. CDR1 SGHKS and CDR2 YYEKEE come from the germline V gene (reference sequence). CDR3 size: 16 residues. The CDR3 nucleotides read TGTGCCAGCAGCTTGGCTGGGGCCCAGGTTAAAAACACCATATATTTT. This sequence encodes CASSLAGAQVKNTIYF.

The table lists this clonotype with a few counts. The CDR3 coding sequence is TGTGCCAGCAAGTACGGCAAGAACACTGAAGCTTTCTTT. Translation: CASKYGKNTEAFF. The V and J genes are TRBV6-1 and TRBJ1-1; D unresolved. The ends were cut back, 7 bases at V and 1 base at J, with 10 bases in the middle. The length of the CDR3 is 13 residues. CDR1 and CDR2 (germline): MNHNS, SASEGT.

This rearrangement joins TRBV7-2 to TRBJ2-7; D not resolved. V was pared by 4 bases and J by 7 bases, with 14 bases between. This CDR3 has 13 residues. The germline gives CDR1 SGHTA, CDR2 FQGNSA. CDR3 protein: CASSSDQPREQYF. The CDR3 region has the DNA TGTGCCAGCAGCTCCGACCAACCCCGGGAGCAGTACTTC.

The chain carries TRBV7-9 and TRBJ1-1; 8 positions match TRBD1. Germline lookup yields CDR1 SEHNR and CDR2 FQNEAQ (reference sequence). The CDR3 covers 15 residues. V was clipped by 4 bases and J by 3 bases; unmatched bases: 7. CDR3 sequence: CASSSDRELYTEAFF. The CDR3 DNA sequence: TGTGCCAGCAGCTCGGACAGGGAGTTGTACACTGAAGCTTTCTTT. Supplemented by reference TRBV7-9 and TRBJ1-1, the full variable domain reads DTGVSQNPRHKITKRGQNVTFRCDPISEHNRLYWYRQTLGQGPEFLTYFQNEAQLEKSRLLSDRFSAERPKGSFSTLEIQRTEQGDSAMYLCASSSDRELYTEAFFGQGTRLTVV.

V usage is TRBV14 and J usage is TRBJ2-5; possible D gene TRBD2, 5 bases. The CDR3 has 19 residues. Germline V gene lookup returns CDR1 SGHDN and CDR2 FVKESK. V dropped 0 bases and J dropped 2 bases, with 22 bases sitting between them. CDR3 in DNA: TGTGCCAGCAGCCAAGAGTGGTCTAAGTCGGCGGAGGCTCAAGAGACCCAGTACTTC. Its translation: CASSQEWSKSAEAQETQYF.

This clonotype was seen at least ten times. The chain employs TRBV25-1 and TRBJ2-5; 8 bases align to TRBD2. Germline V gene lookup returns CDR1 MGHDK and CDR2 SYGVNS. The V and J ends lost 5 bases and 5 bases, in that order; junction bases with no gene match: 7. This CDR3 region has 14 residues. The DNA of the CDR3 is TGTGCCAGCAGTCGCGTTCAGCGGGGGGAGACCCAGTACTTC. It yields the protein CASSRVQRGETQYF.

The gene calls are TRBV6-2 or TRBV6-3 and TRBJ2-1; 7 bases map to TRBD2. With 5 bases clipped from V and 7 bases from J, the junction kept 8 bases outside the gene matches. Germline loops: CDR1 MNHEY, CDR2 SVGEGT. The CDR3 runs to 14 residues. The CDR3 nucleotides are TGTGCCAGCAGTACCCCTTCGCGGGAGAATGAGCAGTTCTTC. Its protein product is CASSTPSRENEQFF.

This clonotype was recorded at least ten times. The J gene is TRBJ2-7, the V gene TRBV28; no clear D gene. V was shortened by 1 base and J by 3 bases, with 4 bases between the two germline ends. Germline V CDR1 and CDR2: MDHEN, SYDVKM. The CDR3 runs to 12 residues. Here the CDR3 reads CASSLLDYEQYF. The CDR3 nucleotides read TGTGCCAGCAGTTTATTGGACTACGAGCAGTACTTC.

The V call is TRBV7-9, the J call TRBJ2-7, with D maybe TRBD2 (6 bases). Germline V lookup: CDR1 SEHNR, CDR2 FQNEAQ (reference sequence). Trimming took off 5 bases at V and 3 bases at J, with 23 bases between the two ends. The CDR3 covers 17 residues. This chain's CDR3 is CASSPNWRVGSGYEQYF. CDR3 coding DNA: TGTGCCAGCAGCCCCAACTGGAGGGTCGGGAGTGGCTACGAGCAGTACTTC.

The sample holds a few counts of this clonotype. The rearrangement links TRBV24-1 to TRBJ2-7; the match to TRBD1 covers 7 bases. With 7 bases clipped from V and 1 base from J, the junction kept 6 bases outside the gene matches. There are 14 residues in the CDR3. CDR1 is KGHDR and CDR2 is SFDVKD in the germline V gene. CDR3: CATSRHRGSYEQYF. CDR3 bases: TGTGCCACCAGCCGACACAGGGGATCCTACGAGCAGTACTTC.

This clonotype was counted ten times or more. The V gene is TRBV6-6, the J gene TRBJ2-7; possibly TRBD2 for D (5 bases). The CDR3 sequence is 12 residues long. Germline CDR1 MNHNY, CDR2 SVGAGI (reference sequence). V dropped 2 bases and J dropped 6 bases, with 8 bases sitting between them. The CDR3 nucleotides read TGTGCCAGCAGTTACGGAGAGGGCGAGCAGTACTTC. Amino acids: CASSYGEGEQYF.

This clonotype has just a few counts. The genes are TRBV7-9 and TRBJ2-2; 8 bases agree with TRBD2. Germline CDR1 reads SEHNR; CDR2 reads FQNEAQ (reference sequence). This CDR3 comprises 15 residues. Trimming cost V 5 bases and J 6 bases; bases outside gene matches: 8. For the CDR3, the DNA is TGTGCCAGCAGCCCTAAGCGGGAGAGGTCCGGGGAGCTGTTTTTT. Translated: CASSPKRERSGELFF.

The chain couples TRBV20-1 to TRBJ2-4; no clear D. V was pared by 1 base and J by 7 bases, with 14 bases between. CDR3 size: 14 residues. Germline V lookup: CDR1 DFQATT, CDR2 SNEGSKA (reference sequence). Here the CDR3 DNA reads TGCAGTGCTAGAGTGCCCGGGTCCAGGAACATTCAGTACTTC. Translating it yields CSARVPGSRNIQYF.

This clonotype appeared a few times. This chain links TRBV7-2 with TRBJ1-5, with a tentative D call TRBD1 (5 bases). Germline V gives CDR1 SGHTA, CDR2 FQGNSA. The CDR3 loop spans 14 amino acids. The V end was cut by 1 base, the J end by 6 bases, with 10 bases between. CDR3 sequence (DNA): TGTGCCAGCAGCTTAGGGGGCGTGAGTCAGCCCCAGCATTTT. As protein: CASSLGGVSQPQHF.

This rearrangement joins TRBV7-2 to TRBJ2-1; D is undetermined. Trimming shortened V by 1 base and J by 4 bases, and 8 bases separated the two germline ends. This CDR3 contains 14 residues. Looked up from germline, CDR1 is SGHTA and CDR2 is FQGNSA. The CDR3 coding sequence is TGTGCCAGCAGCTTAGACGGCGATTACAATGAGCAGTTCTTC. Residues: CASSLDGDYNEQFF.

The chain recombines TRBV4-3 with TRBJ2-5, with a weak D call TRBD1 (5 bases). The CDR3 is 15 residues long. Trimming left V 0 bases short and J 4 bases short, with 12 bases between. Germline-derived CDR1 and CDR2 are LGHNA and YSLEER. CDR3: CASSQDFARGETQYF. The CDR3 nucleotides read TGCGCCAGCAGCCAAGATTTCGCTAGGGGAGAGACCCAGTACTTC.

This clonotype was recorded a few times. The chain joins TRBV7-2 to TRBJ2-7; D is ambiguous. CDR3 size: 14 residues. V was pared by 1 base and J by 4 bases, with 11 bases between. The germline V gene encodes CDR1 SGHTA and CDR2 FQGNSA. This CDR3 reads CASSLVSGEYEQYF. As DNA, the CDR3 is TGTGCCAGCAGCTTAGTGTCTGGGGAATACGAGCAGTACTTC.